This T cell receptor beta chain was sequenced for a study of identical twins' blood T cells. Germline V gene data show CDR1 as LNHNV and CDR2 as YYDKDF (reference sequence). CDR3 size: 13 residues. The V and J ends lost 5 bases and 10 bases respectively, with 14 bases between them. The table lists this clonotype with a few counts. MiXCR was run by TCRdb on the 5' RACE reads, yielding one entry per CDR3 protein. The sample comprises a few hundred thousand distinct CDR3 sequences, about 28% of which are singletons, and around 5.6% rests with the top ten. The V gene is TRBV15, the J gene TRBJ1-4; D possibly corresponds to TRBD1 (6 bases). The specimen sequenced was PBMCs. This clonotype was obtained from a woman aged 18-55 years in good health. This CDR3 reads CATSSRDTGKLFF. The DNA of the CDR3 is TGTGCCACCAGCTCCCGGGACACAGGAAAACTGTTTTTT. Full variable domain (outside the CDR3, taken from reference TRBV15 and TRBJ1-4): DAMVIQNPRYQVTQFGKPVTLSCSQTLNHNVMYWYQQKSSQAPKLLFHYYDKDFNNEADTPDNFQSRRPNTSFCFLDIRSPGLGDTAMYLCATSSRDTGKLFFGSGTQLSVL.